The clone carrying this T cell receptor beta chain was counted a few times. Its specificity is not known. These data originate in a study of beta chain features in type 1 diabetes. General study points: The study found that naive, central memory and Treg TCRB repertoires appeared more similar in patients than in healthy donors. There were fewer insertions and more deletions at the VDJ junctions of type 1 diabetes patients. All four CD4+ subsets from Type 1 diabetes patients carried moderately but significantly shorter TCRB CDR3s.

Deletions cut 4 bases from V and 2 bases from J, with 16 bases between. The CDR3 has 16 residues. The germline V gene encodes CDR1 SGHRS and CDR2 YFSETQ. The investigators reverse transcribed all of the isolated RNA, so they sequenced expressed TCRB transcripts. Assay used: immunoSEQ multiplex PCR; TCRdb lists only in-frame clones, some missing. Among about 370,000 clones listed, 8% to 10% were seen once. Roughly 100 mL of blood, on average, came from one heparinised draw per donor. Stem cell-like memory, regulatory, central memory and naive CD4+ cells were sorted via CD45RO/CCR7/CD25/CD127/CD95/CD27.

The sequencing sample was made of central memory CD4+ T cells from blood. The sequence came from a man aged 25-45 years with type 1 diabetes. The genes are TRBV5-1 and TRBJ1-3, with a possible D match to TRBD1 (5 bases). CDR3 sequence: CASSAGDLTPGNTIYF. The DNA of the CDR3 is TGCGCCAGCAGCGCCGGGGACCTCACCCCTGGAAACACCATATATTTT.